The present T cell receptor (beta chain) was sequenced within a study of T cells expressing NK-cell markers. Across the whole study: Obtained from sorted CD3+CD56+NKG2C+, CD3+CD56+NKG2C- and CD3+CD56-NKG2C+ T cells were the TCR beta repertoires.

TCRdb processed the 5' RACE reads again and assigns one entry to each CDR3 protein, with no DNA. This sample lists 350,000 to 400,000 distinct CDR3 sequences; its ten largest clones have over 8.5%. The CDR3 sequence is 13 residues long. Germline CDR1 reads DFQATT; CDR2 reads SNEGSKA (reference sequence). The clonotype was recovered from a woman aged 45-59 years in good health. The V call is TRBV20-1, the J call TRBJ2-2. Sequenced: blood T cells: a sorted CD56 or NKG2C T cell subset, CD4+ or CD8+ T cells, or bulk PBMC T cells (not recorded which). CDR3: CSARDSDTGELFF.